This paragraph reports one T cell receptor beta chain. The antigen is not known. The entry originates in a study of early T cells in non-severe SARS-CoV-2 infection. Study-wide context: Sequencing of unsorted whole blood was done on bulk RNA, leaving chains unpaired.

Study-wide findings and caveats: Anti-spike CD8 specificities were favored by VDJdb matching, whose results missed private and CD4 specificities.

cDNA molecules, individually, were tagged with unique molecular identifiers. TCRdb reprocessed the 5' RACE reads via MiXCR and lists one record per CDR3 protein. Among 75,000 to 100,000 distinct CDR3 sequences listed, 14% were seen once. Sequenced material: whole blood. The clonotype comes from an adult who was a healthcare worker with PCR-confirmed SARS-CoV-2 infection or an uninfected control (not recorded which).

In DNA, the CDR3 is TGTGCCAGCAGTTTCAGAGGGGGGAACACTGAAGCTTTCTTT. As protein: CASSFRGGNTEAFF. The chain employs TRBV12-3 or TRBV12-4 and TRBJ1-1; weak D call: TRBD1 (6 bases). Trimming left V 3 bases short and J 1 base short, with 9 bases between. CDR3 length: 14 amino acids.